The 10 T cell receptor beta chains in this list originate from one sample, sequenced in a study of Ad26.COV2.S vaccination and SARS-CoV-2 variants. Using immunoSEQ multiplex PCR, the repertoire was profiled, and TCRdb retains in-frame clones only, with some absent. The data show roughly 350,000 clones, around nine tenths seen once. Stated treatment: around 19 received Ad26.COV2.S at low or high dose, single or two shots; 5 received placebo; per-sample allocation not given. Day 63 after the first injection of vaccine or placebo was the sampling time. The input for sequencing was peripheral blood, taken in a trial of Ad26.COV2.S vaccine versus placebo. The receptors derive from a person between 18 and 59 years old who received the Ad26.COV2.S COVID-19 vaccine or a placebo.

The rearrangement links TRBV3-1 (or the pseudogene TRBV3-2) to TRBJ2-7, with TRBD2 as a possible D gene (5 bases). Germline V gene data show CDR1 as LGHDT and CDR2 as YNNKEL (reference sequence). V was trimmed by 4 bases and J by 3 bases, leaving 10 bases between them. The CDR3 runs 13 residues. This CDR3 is CASSRKRDYEQYF. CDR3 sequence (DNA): TGTGCCAGCAGCCGGAAGAGGGACTACGAGCAGTACTTC.

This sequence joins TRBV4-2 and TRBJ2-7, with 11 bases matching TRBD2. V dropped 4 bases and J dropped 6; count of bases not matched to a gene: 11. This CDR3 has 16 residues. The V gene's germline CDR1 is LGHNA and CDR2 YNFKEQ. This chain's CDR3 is CASSPLTSGIIAEQYF. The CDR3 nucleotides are TGTGCCAGCAGCCCCCTGACTAGCGGGATTATCGCCGAGCAGTACTTC.

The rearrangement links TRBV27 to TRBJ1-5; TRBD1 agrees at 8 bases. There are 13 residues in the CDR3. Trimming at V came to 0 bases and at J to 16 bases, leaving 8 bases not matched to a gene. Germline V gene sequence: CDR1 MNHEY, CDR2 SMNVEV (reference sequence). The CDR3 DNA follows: TGTGCCAGCAGTTTATCGCAGGGGGCCCGCGGTCATTTT. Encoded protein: CASSLSQGARGHF.

The CDR3 here is CASSLPPGTSAEQYF. As DNA, the CDR3 is TGTGCCAGCAGTTTACCGCCGGGGACTAGCGCCGAGCAGTACTTC. This sequence joins TRBV28 and TRBJ2-7; 10 nucleotides match TRBD2. V shed 2 bases and J 6 bases; nucleotides not matched to a gene: 7. The CDR3 has 15 residues. Germline V gene lookup returns CDR1 MDHEN and CDR2 SYDVKM.

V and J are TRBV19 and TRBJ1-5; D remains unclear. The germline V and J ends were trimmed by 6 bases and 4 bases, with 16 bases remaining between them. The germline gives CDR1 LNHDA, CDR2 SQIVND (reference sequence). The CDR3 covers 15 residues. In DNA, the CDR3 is TGTGCCAGTAGAACGAGAGGGTGGCAGAATCAGCCCCAGCATTTT. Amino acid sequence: CASRTRGWQNQPQHF.

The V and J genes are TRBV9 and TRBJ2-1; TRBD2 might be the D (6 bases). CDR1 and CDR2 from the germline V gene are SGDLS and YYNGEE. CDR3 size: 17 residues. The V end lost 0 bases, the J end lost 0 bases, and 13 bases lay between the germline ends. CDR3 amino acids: CASSVVDGGVSYNEQFF. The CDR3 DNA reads TGTGCCAGCAGCGTAGTCGATGGCGGGGTCTCCTACAATGAGCAGTTCTTC.

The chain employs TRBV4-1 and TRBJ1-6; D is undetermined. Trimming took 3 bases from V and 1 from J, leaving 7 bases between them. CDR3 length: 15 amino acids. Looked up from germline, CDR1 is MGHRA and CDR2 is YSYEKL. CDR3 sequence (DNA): TGCGCCAGCAGCCAGAGGTATTCCTATAATTCACCCCTCCACTTT. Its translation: CASSQRYSYNSPLHF.

This CDR3 reads CASSKGTGGVGSPLHF. The DNA for the CDR3 is TGTGCCAGCAGTAAAGGAACAGGGGGCGTAGGTTCACCCCTCCACTTT. The chain links TRBV6-6 to TRBJ1-6, with 9 nucleotides matching TRBD1. There are 16 residues in the CDR3. The germline V gene encodes CDR1 MNHNY and CDR2 SVGAGI (reference sequence). V shed 5 bases and J 9 bases; nucleotides not matched to a gene: 11.

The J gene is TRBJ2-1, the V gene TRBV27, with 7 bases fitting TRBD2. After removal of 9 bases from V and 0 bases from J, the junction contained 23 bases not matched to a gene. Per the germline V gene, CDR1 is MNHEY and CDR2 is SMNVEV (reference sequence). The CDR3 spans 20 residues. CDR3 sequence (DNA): TGTGCCAGTTCCCCTGGAGCGGGGATCGCAGAACGGAGCTCCTACAATGAGCAGTTCTTC. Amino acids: CASSPGAGIAERSSYNEQFF.

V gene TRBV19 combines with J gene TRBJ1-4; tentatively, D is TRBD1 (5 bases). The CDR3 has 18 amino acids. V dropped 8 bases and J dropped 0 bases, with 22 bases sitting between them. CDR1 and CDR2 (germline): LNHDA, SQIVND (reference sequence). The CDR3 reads CASRGVFGRLATNEKLFF. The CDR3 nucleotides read TGTGCCAGTCGGGGGGTATTCGGAAGGCTTGCAACTAATGAAAAACTGTTTTTT.